The 26 T cell receptor beta chains below come from one sample, sequenced in a study of T cells in Graves' hyperthyroidism and ophthalmopathy. The CDR3 regions of TCR beta were amplified from RNA transcripts. HTBI primers were employed in a first-round RT-PCR of the TCR CDR3. TCRdb used MiXCR to reprocess the multiplex PCR reads, holding one entry per CDR3 protein. The sample holds about 350,000 distinct CDR3 sequences, 17% seen once. Sequencing input: blood. These receptors came from a woman aged 25 to 39 with Graves' hyperthyroidism that later progressed to Graves' ophthalmopathy.

This clonotype appeared many times. The chain couples TRBV10-3 to TRBJ1-1, with D tentatively TRBD1 (6 bases). V lost 10 bases and J lost 1, with 13 bases in between. CDR1 is ENHRY, CDR2 SYGVKD, per germline. The length of the CDR3 is 13 residues. The CDR3 sequence: CASLRDTNTEAFF. Written as DNA, the CDR3 is TGTGCCAGCCTCCGGGACACGAACACTGAAGCTTTCTTT.

The chain is built from TRBV9 and TRBJ2-5; 9 bases fit TRBD2. The CDR3 is 15 amino acids. V shed 4 bases, J shed 6 bases, and the junction held 10 bases outside the gene matches. The germline V gene encodes CDR1 SGDLS and CDR2 YYNGEE. The CDR3 DNA reads as TGTGCCAGCAGCCCTACGGGACTAGCTTACAAGACCCAGTACTTC. It translates to CASSPTGLAYKTQYF.

There are many counts of this clonotype. The rearrangement links TRBV6-1 to TRBJ1-2; TRBD1 agrees at 8 bases. This CDR3 comprises 15 residues. The germline V gene encodes CDR1 MNHNS and CDR2 SASEGT. The V and J ends lost 6 bases and 5 bases, in that order; junction bases with no gene match: 11. The CDR3 DNA sequence: TGTGCCAGCAGCCTACTGACAGGGGTTGGGTATGGCTACACCTTC. This sequence encodes CASSLLTGVGYGYTF.

The V call is TRBV20-1, the J call TRBJ1-2; D may be TRBD1 (5 bases). The CDR3 length is 14 residues. V was trimmed by 0 bases and J by 2 bases, leaving 10 bases between them. CDR1 is DFQATT and CDR2 is SNEGSKA in the germline V gene (reference sequence). The CDR3 nucleotides read TGCAGTGCTAGAGATCCGGCAGGGAACTATGGCTACACCTTC. This codes for CSARDPAGNYGYTF.

The sample holds many counts of this clonotype. The rearrangement joins TRBV30 to TRBJ1-2, with 8 bases aligning to TRBD1. Germline loops: CDR1 GTSNPN, CDR2 SVGIG (reference sequence). Germline trimming cut 5 bases from V and 4 bases from J; bases unmatched to any gene: 9. The CDR3 loop spans 14 amino acids. The CDR3 DNA sequence: TGTGCCTGGCGGACCAGGGGGCGCTTCTATGGCTACACCTTC. Its translation: CAWRTRGRFYGYTF.

This clonotype was detected ten times or more. V gene TRBV29-1 combines with J gene TRBJ1-1; the match to TRBD1 covers 7 bases. The CDR3 is made up of 13 amino acids. J gave up 8 bases and V 2 bases, and 8 bases lay outside the gene matches. CDR1 is SQVTM, CDR2 ANQGSEA, per germline. CDR3 DNA sequence: TGCAGCGTTGAACCGCGACAGGGTAGGGAAGCTTTCTTT. Translation gives CSVEPRQGREAFF.

This clonotype was detected ten times or more. The CDR3 spells CASSWDRRASYEQYF. CDR3 DNA: TGTGCCAGCAGTTGGGACAGGAGAGCTTCCTACGAGCAGTACTTC. V usage is TRBV27 and J usage is TRBJ2-7; 8 nucleotides agree with TRBD1. Germline V CDR1 and CDR2: MNHEY, SMNVEV (reference sequence). There are 15 residues in the CDR3. Trimming removed 4 bases from V and 1 base from J; junction bases left unmatched: 6.

The chain combines TRBV2 with TRBJ2-3; 7 bases line up with TRBD2. The length of the CDR3 is 13 residues. The junction had 6 bases not matched to a gene; V was cut back by 7 bases and J by 5 bases. In germline, CDR1 is SNHLY, CDR2 FYNNEI. The CDR3 here is CASKVGGGDTQYF. The CDR3 DNA reads TGTGCCAGCAAGGTGGGGGGGGGAGATACGCAGTATTTT.

Notes on this clonotype: A junction boundary mismatches the germline segment, possibly from a read error. The J gene is TRBJ1-5, the V gene TRBV10-3, with a tentative D call TRBD1 (5 bases). The CDR3 is 16 amino acids. Germline CDR1 and CDR2: ENHRY and SYGVKD. DNA for the CDR3: TGTGCCAGCAGTTATGCGGGACTAGGGGGCAATCAGCCCCAGCATTTT. This translates into CASSYAGLGGNQPQHF.

The gene calls are TRBV2 and TRBJ1-1; perhaps TRBD1 as D (5 bases). V was shortened by 2 bases and J by 6 bases, with 10 bases between the two germline ends. The CDR3 is made up of 13 amino acids. CDR1 and CDR2 from the germline V gene are SNHLY and FYNNEI. The CDR3 is CASSERLGAEAFF. CDR3 nucleotides: TGTGCCAGCAGTGAACGGCTAGGGGCTGAAGCTTTCTTT.

This clonotype appeared a few times. This chain uses TRBV6-1 with TRBJ2-7; D is undetermined. The V end lost 7 bases, the J end lost 3 bases, and 13 bases lay between the germline ends. The CDR3 runs 13 residues. CDR1 MNHNS and CDR2 SASEGT come from the germline V gene. CDR3 nucleotide sequence: TGTGCCAGCACCCGAAATGACGACTACGAGCAGTACTTC. Translation: CASTRNDDYEQYF.

This clonotype showed up many times. The genes are TRBV20-1 and TRBJ1-2; D is ambiguous. Trimming removed 0 bases at V and 6 bases at J, with 14 bases between. The CDR3 is made up of 14 amino acids. Germline CDR1 and CDR2: DFQATT and SNEGSKA (reference sequence). In DNA, the CDR3 is TGCAGTGCTAGAGAGTGGTCCGGGATACATGGCTACACCTTC. Encoded protein: CSAREWSGIHGYTF.

This clonotype has at least ten counts. The chain employs TRBV7-9 and TRBJ1-2; 8 bases match TRBD1. With 4 bases clipped from V and 3 bases from J, the junction kept 7 bases outside the gene matches. Germline lookup yields CDR1 SEHNR and CDR2 FQNEAQ (reference sequence). The CDR3 totals 15 residues. CDR3 amino acids: CASSSGQGRDYGYTF. Written as DNA, the CDR3 is TGTGCCAGCAGCTCCGGACAGGGCAGAGACTATGGCTACACCTTC.

This clonotype was seen ten or more times. This sequence joins TRBV7-9 and TRBJ2-3; weak D call: TRBD2 (5 bases). CDR1 SEHNR and CDR2 FQNEAQ come from the germline V gene (reference sequence). There are 16 residues in the CDR3. The germline V and J ends were trimmed by 0 bases and 1 base, with 11 bases remaining between them. CDR3 sequence reads: CASSLAGGQRTDTQYF. The CDR3 DNA reads as TGTGCCAGCAGCTTAGCGGGCGGGCAACGCACAGATACGCAGTATTTT. The entire variable domain, with the rest obtained from reference TRBV7-9 and TRBJ2-3, is as follows: DTGVSQNPRHKITKRGQNVTFRCDPISEHNRLYWYRQTLGQGPEFLTYFQNEAQLEKSRLLSDRFSAERPKGSFSTLEIQRTEQGDSAMYLCASSLAGGQRTDTQYFGPGTRLTVL.

This chain joins TRBV12-3 or TRBV12-4 and TRBJ2-7; 9 nucleotides match TRBD1. CDR3 length: 16 amino acids. The J segment lost 2 bases and the V segment lost 6 bases, leaving 11 bases of the junction unmatched. This chain's CDR3 is CASSSWGQGGTYEQYF. Here the CDR3 DNA reads TGTGCCAGCAGCTCTTGGGGACAGGGTGGCACCTACGAGCAGTACTTC.

This clonotype was seen repeatedly, ten times or more. The DNA for the CDR3 is TGTGCCAGCACCATACGGGACAGACGCACAGATACGCAGTATTTT. It encodes CASTIRDRRTDTQYF. The chain links TRBV12-3 or TRBV12-4 to TRBJ2-3, with 7 bases identical to TRBD1. The CDR3 is 15 residues long. Losses at the gene ends were 7 bases for V and 1 base for J; bases not matched to a gene: 8.

This clonotype has a count of ten or more. The chain carries TRBV27 and TRBJ1-1; D gene uncertain. V dropped 9 bases and J dropped 3 bases, with 17 bases sitting between them. The CDR3 has 14 residues. Germline V CDR1 and CDR2: MNHEY, SMNVEV (reference sequence). CDR3 in amino acids: CASRIDSDYTEAFF. CDR3 in DNA: TGTGCCAGTCGAATAGACTCCGATTACACTGAAGCTTTCTTT.

J is TRBJ1-1 and V is TRBV20-1; no firm D call. The CDR3 spans 10 residues. The V gene's germline CDR1 is DFQATT and CDR2 SNEGSKA (reference sequence). CDR3 region: CSHARLIAFF. The DNA for the CDR3 is TGCAGCCACGCGAGGTTAATAGCTTTCTTT.

The V and J genes are TRBV19 and TRBJ2-2, with D maybe TRBD2 (6 bases). The CDR3 is made up of 14 amino acids. Trimming left V 3 bases short and J 8 bases short, with 13 bases between. The germline V gene encodes CDR1 LNHDA and CDR2 SQIVND (reference sequence). CDR3 in amino acids: CASSIGGQAGELFF. In DNA form, the CDR3 reads TGTGCCAGTAGTATTGGAGGGCAGGCAGGGGAGCTGTTTTTT.

This clonotype was counted ten times or more. The chain joins TRBV20-1 to TRBJ1-5, with D perhaps matching TRBD1 (6 bases). Trimming left V 0 bases short and J 6 bases short, with 18 bases between. The CDR3 covers 16 residues. Germline assignment: CDR1 DFQATT and CDR2 SNEGSKA (reference sequence). CDR3 sequence (DNA): TGCAGTGCTAGAGATCGTTCGGCAGGGGAGTCTCAGCCCCAGCATTTT. Translating it yields CSARDRSAGESQPQHF.

This clonotype was observed at least ten times. The genes are TRBV5-1 and TRBJ2-7; 12 nucleotides agree with TRBD2. The CDR3 is 16 residues long. In germline, CDR1 is SGHRS, CDR2 YFSETQ. V lost 4 bases and J lost 5; bases outside the gene matches: 10. The CDR3 bases are TGCGCCAGCAGCCCTCCTTCTAGCGGGAGGGTCCACGAGCAGTACTTC. Protein: CASSPPSSGRVHEQYF.

This clonotype showed up many times. CDR3 nucleotides: TGCAGTGTGCACATTCTAGCCAAAAACATTCAGTACTTC. Protein: CSVHILAKNIQYF. The chain is built from TRBV20-1 and TRBJ2-4; D is uncertain. V lost 7 bases and J 0 bases, leaving 10 bases between the germline ends. There are 13 residues in the CDR3. Per germline, CDR1 DFQATT and CDR2 SNEGSKA (reference sequence).

This clonotype came up many times. The chain combines TRBV9 with TRBJ1-3; D is unclear. Germline CDR1 is SGDLS and CDR2 is YYNGEE. The CDR3 length is 17 residues. V lost 3 bases and J 2 bases, leaving 18 bases between the germline ends. The CDR3 spells CASSAHPGGVTGNTIYF. CDR3 nucleotide sequence: TGTGCCAGCAGCGCCCACCCAGGCGGGGTTACTGGAAACACCATATATTTT.

The table lists this clonotype with a few counts. DNA of the CDR3: TGTGCCACCAGCAGTGAACAGGGAGGTTACGAGCAGTACTTC. Translating it yields CATSSEQGGYEQYF. V gene TRBV15 combines with J gene TRBJ2-7, with D perhaps given as TRBD1 or TRBD2 (6 bases each). From germline, CDR1 is LNHNV and CDR2 YYDKDF (reference sequence). The CDR3 is made up of 14 amino acids. Between the trimmed V and J ends, which lost 3 bases and 4 bases, there was a span of 13 bases.

This chain connects TRBV28 to TRBJ1-1; D gene unclear. V was cut by 7 bases and J by 0 bases, with 12 bases left in between. The CDR3 runs 14 residues. The germline CDR1 and CDR2 sequences are MDHEN and SYDVKM. CDR3 DNA sequence: TGTGCCAGCAATCCAAGGTCACTGAACACTGAAGCTTTCTTT. Protein product: CASNPRSLNTEAFF.

This clonotype appeared many times. The V call is TRBV6-5, the J call TRBJ2-1, with 11 nucleotides matching TRBD1. The V and J ends lost 4 bases and 3 bases, in that order; junction bases with no gene match: 2. CDR1 MNHEY and CDR2 SVGAGI come from the germline V gene. The CDR3 is 15 amino acids. DNA for the CDR3: TGTGCCAGCAGTTTGGGACAGGGGGTCTACAATGAGCAGTTCTTC. Amino acid sequence: CASSLGQGVYNEQFF.